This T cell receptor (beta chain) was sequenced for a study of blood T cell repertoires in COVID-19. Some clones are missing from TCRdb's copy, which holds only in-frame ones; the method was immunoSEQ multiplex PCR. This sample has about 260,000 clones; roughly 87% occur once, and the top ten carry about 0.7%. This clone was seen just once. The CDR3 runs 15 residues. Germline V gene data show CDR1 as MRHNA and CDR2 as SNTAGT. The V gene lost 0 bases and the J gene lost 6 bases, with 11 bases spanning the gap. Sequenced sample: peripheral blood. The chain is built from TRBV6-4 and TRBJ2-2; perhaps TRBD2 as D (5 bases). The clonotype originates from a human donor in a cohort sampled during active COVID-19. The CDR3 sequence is CASSDSAGEAGELFF. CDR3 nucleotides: TGTGCCAGCAGTGACTCAGCCGGGGAAGCCGGGGAGCTGTTTTTT.